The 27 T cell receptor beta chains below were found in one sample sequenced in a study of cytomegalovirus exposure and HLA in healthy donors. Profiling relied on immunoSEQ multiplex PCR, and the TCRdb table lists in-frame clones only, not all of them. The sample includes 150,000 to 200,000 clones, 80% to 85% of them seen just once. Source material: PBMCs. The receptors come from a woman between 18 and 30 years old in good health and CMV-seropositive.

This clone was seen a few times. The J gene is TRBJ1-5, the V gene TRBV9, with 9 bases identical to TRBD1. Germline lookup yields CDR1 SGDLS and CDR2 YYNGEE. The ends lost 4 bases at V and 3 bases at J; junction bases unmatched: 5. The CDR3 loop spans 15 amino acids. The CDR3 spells CASSSGTGFNQPQHF. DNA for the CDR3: TGTGCCAGCAGCTCCGGGACAGGGTTCAATCAGCCCCAGCATTTT.

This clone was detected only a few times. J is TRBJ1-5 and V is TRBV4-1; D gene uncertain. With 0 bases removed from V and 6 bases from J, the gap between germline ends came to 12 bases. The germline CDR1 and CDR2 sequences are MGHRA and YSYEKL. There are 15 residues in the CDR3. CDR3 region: CASSQDPERVQPQHF. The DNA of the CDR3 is TGCGCCAGCAGCCAAGACCCCGAACGGGTTCAGCCCCAGCATTTT.

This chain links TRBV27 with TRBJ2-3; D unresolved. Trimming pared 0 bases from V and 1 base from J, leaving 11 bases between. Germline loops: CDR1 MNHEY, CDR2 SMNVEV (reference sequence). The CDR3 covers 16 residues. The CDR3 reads CASSLSSGFRTDTQYF. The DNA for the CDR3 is TGTGCCAGCAGTTTATCGTCCGGGTTCCGCACAGATACGCAGTATTTT.

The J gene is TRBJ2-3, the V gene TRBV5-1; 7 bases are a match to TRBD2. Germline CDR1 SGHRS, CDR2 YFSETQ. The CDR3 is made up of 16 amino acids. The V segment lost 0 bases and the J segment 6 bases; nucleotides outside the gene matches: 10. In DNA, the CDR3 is TGCGCCAGCAGCTTGGAGGGACTAACCCTTGGGGATACGCAGTATTTT. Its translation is CASSLEGLTLGDTQYF.

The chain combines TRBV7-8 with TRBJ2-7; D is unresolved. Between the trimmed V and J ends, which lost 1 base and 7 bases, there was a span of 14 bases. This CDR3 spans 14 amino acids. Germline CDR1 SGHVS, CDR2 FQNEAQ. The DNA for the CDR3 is TGTGCCAGCAGCTTAGTGAGCCTCTCCGCGGAGCAGTACTTC. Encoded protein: CASSLVSLSAEQYF.

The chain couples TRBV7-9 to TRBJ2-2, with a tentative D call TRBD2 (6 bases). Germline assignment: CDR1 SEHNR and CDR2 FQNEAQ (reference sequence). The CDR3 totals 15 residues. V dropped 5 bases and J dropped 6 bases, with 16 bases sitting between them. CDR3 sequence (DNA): TGTGCCAGCAGCACTATGGCGGGGTCCCCCGGGGAGCTGTTTTTT. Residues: CASSTMAGSPGELFF.

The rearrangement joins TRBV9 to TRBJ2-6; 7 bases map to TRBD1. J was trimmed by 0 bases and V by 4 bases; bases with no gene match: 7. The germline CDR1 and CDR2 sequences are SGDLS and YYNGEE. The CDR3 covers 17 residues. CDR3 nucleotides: TGTGCCAGCAGCCCGGACAGGCGGCGCTCTGGGGCCAACGTCCTGACTTTC. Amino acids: CASSPDRRRSGANVLTF.

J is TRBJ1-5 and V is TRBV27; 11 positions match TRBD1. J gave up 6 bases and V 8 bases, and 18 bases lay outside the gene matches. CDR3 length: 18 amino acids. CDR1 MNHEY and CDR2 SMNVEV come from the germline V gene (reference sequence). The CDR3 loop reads CASGRDRGLGIMSQPQHF. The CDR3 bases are TGTGCCAGCGGCCGGGACAGGGGGTTGGGTATCATGTCTCAGCCCCAGCATTTT.

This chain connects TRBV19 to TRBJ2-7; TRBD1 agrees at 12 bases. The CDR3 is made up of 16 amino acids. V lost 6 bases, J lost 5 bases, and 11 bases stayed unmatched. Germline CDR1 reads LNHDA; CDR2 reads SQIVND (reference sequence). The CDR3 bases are TGTGCCAGTAGCCCCAACCGGGGACAGGGGGCTAACGAGCAGTACTTC. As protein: CASSPNRGQGANEQYF.

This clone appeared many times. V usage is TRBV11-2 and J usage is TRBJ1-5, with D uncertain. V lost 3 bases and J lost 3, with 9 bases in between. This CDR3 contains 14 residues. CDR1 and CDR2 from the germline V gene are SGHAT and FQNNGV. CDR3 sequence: CASSLGSSNQPQHF. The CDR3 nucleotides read TGTGCCAGCAGCTTGGGCAGTTCCAATCAGCCCCAGCATTTT.

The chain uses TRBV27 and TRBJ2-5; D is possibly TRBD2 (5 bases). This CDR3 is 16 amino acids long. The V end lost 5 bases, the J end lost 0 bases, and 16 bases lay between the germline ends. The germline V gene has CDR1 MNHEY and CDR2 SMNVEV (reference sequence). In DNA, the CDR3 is TGTGCCAGCAGTCAAACCCGGGGAAGGTACCAAGAGACCCAGTACTTC. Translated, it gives CASSQTRGRYQETQYF.

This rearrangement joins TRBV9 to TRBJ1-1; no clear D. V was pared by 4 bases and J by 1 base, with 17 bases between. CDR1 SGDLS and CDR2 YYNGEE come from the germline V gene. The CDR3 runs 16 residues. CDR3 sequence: CASSLGFEVGNTEAFF. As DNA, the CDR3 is TGTGCCAGCAGCCTAGGGTTCGAGGTTGGGAACACTGAAGCTTTCTTT.

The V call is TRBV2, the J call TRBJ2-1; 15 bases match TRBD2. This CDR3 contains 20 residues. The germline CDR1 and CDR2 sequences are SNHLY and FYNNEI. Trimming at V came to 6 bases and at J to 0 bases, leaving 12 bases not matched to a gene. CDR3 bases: TGTGCCAGCAGCCTCCCTAGGACTAGCGGGGGGGGCGGCTCCTACAATGAGCAGTTCTTC. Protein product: CASSLPRTSGGGGSYNEQFF.

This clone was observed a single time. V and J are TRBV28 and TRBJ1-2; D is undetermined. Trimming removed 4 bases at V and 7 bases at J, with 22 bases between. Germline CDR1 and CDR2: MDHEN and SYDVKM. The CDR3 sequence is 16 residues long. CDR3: CASSSPFEGPAFGYTF. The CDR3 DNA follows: TGTGCCAGCAGTTCCCCCTTTGAGGGTCCGGCCTTTGGCTACACCTTC.

The CDR3 spells CAARGTSGGSGTQYF. CDR3 bases: TGTGCCGCCCGGGGGACTAGCGGGGGAAGCGGAACCCAGTACTTC. V usage is TRBV10-3 and J usage is TRBJ2-5, with 14 bases aligning to TRBD2. The CDR3 sequence is 15 residues long. With V trimmed by 11 bases and J by 8 bases, 13 bases remained unmatched. Germline V CDR1 and CDR2: ENHRY, SYGVKD.

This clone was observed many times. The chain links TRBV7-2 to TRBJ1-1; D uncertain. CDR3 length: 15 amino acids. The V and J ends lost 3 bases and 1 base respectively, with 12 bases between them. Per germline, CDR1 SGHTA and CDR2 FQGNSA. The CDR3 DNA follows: TGTGCCAGCAGCTTCAACAGCTTAACGAACACTGAAGCTTTCTTT. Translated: CASSFNSLTNTEAFF.

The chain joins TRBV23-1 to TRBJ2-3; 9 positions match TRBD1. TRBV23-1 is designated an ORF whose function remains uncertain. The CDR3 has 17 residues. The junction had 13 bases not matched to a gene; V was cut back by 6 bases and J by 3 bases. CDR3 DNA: TGCGCCAGCAGACCCCGAACGGACAGGGGAAATACAGATACGCAGTATTTT. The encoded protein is CASRPRTDRGNTDTQYF.

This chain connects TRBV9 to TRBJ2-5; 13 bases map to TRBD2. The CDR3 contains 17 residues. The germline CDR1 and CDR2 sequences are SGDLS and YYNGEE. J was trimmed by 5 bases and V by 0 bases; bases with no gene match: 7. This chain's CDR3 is CASSVDTSGGALETQYF. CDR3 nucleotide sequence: TGTGCCAGCAGCGTAGATACTAGCGGGGGGGCTCTGGAGACCCAGTACTTC.

CDR3 in DNA: TGCGCCAGCAGCCAGGGGTACAGGGGCCCCGAGCAGTACTTC. Its translation: CASSQGYRGPEQYF. This chain links TRBV4-1 with TRBJ2-7; the match to TRBD1 covers 7 bases. V shed 3 bases, J shed 6 bases, and the junction held 8 bases outside the gene matches. The CDR3 sequence is 14 residues long. CDR1 is MGHRA and CDR2 is YSYEKL in the germline V gene.

The CDR3 DNA is TGTGCCAGCAGCTTTAACAATCAGCCCCAGCATTTT. Amino acid sequence: CASSFNNQPQHF. The chain employs TRBV7-2 and TRBJ1-5; D is undetermined. This CDR3 has 12 residues. Germline V gives CDR1 SGHTA, CDR2 FQGNSA. Trimming stripped 3 bases from V and 3 bases from J, with 3 bases between.

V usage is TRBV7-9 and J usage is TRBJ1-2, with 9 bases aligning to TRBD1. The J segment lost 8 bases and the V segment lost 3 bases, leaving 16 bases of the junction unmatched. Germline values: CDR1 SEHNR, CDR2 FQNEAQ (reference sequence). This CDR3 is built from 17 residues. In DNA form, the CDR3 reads TGTGCCAGCAGCTTTGGACAGGGGACCTTTGCCCGCGGGGGCTACACCTTC. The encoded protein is CASSFGQGTFARGGYTF.

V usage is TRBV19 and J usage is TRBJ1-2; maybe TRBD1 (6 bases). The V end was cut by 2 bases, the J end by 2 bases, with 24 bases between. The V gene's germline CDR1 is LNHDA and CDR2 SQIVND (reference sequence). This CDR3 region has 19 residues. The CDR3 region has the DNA TGTGCCAGTAGTATACAGGACAGTGGGCTCGGCACCAAGAACTATGGCTACACCTTC. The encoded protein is CASSIQDSGLGTKNYGYTF. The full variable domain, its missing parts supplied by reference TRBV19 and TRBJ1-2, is DGGITQSPKYLFRKEGQNVTLSCEQNLNHDAMYWYRQDPGQGLRLIYYSQIVNDFQKGDIAEGYSVSREKKESFPLTVTSAQKNPTAFYLCASSIQDSGLGTKNYGYTFGSGTRLTVV.

This CDR3 reads CASSLSPDTEAFF. The DNA for the CDR3 is TGTGCCAGCAGTCTATCCCCTGACACTGAAGCTTTCTTT. V gene TRBV2 combines with J gene TRBJ1-1; the D is unclear. The CDR3 consists of 13 residues. V lost 5 bases and J lost 3, with 10 bases in between. Germline V gives CDR1 SNHLY, CDR2 FYNNEI. Using reference TRBV2 and TRBJ1-1 for the parts outside the CDR3, the full variable domain is EPEVTQTPSHQVTQMGQEVILRCVPISNHLYFYWYRQILGQKVEFLVSFYNNEISEKSEIFDDQFSVERPDGSNFTLKIRSTKLEDSAMYFCASSLSPDTEAFFGQGTRLTVV.

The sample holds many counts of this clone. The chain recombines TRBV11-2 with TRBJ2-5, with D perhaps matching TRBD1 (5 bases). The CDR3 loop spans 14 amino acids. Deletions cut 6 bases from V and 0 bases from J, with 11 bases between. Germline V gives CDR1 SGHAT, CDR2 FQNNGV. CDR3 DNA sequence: TGTGCCAGCAGACCTCTGGACAACCAAGAGACCCAGTACTTC. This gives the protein CASRPLDNQETQYF.

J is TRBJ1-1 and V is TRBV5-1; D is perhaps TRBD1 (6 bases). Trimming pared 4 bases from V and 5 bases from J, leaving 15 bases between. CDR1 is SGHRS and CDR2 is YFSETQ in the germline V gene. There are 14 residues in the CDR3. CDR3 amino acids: CASSHGGAQTEAFF. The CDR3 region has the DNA TGCGCCAGCAGCCACGGGGGGGCGCAAACTGAAGCTTTCTTT. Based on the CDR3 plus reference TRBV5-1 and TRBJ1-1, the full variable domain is KAGVTQTPRYLIKTRGQQVTLSCSPISGHRSVSWYQQTPGQGLQFLFEYFSETQRNKGNFPGRFSGRQFSNSRSEMNVSTLELGDSALYLCASSHGGAQTEAFFGQGTRLTVV.

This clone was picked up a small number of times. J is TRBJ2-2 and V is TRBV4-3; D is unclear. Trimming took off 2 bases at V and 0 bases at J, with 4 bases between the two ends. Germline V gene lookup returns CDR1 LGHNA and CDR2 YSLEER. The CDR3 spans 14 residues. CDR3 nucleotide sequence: TGCGCCAGCAGCCAACTAACGAACACCGGGGAGCTGTTTTTT. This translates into CASSQLTNTGELFF.

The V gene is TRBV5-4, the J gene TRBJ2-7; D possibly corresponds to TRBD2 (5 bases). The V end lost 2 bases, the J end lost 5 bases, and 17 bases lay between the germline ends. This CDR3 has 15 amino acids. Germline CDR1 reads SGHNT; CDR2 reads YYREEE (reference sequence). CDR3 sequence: CASSFDQHAGDEQYF. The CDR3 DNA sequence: TGTGCCAGCAGCTTCGACCAGCACGCCGGGGACGAGCAGTACTTC.